Below are 32 T cell receptor beta chains sequenced from a single sample in a study of T cell responses to AZD1222 COVID-19 vaccine. Clones were sequenced by immunoSEQ multiplex PCR, and TCRdb holds only the in-frame ones, with some missing. This sample yields 90,000 to 150,000 clones, of which 80% to 90% are seen a single time; about 1.2% belongs to the top ten. The specimen was peripheral blood, collected on day 0 of AZD1222 vaccination. These receptors all stem from an adult in good health.

The V call is TRBV4-1, the J call TRBJ2-7, with D possibly TRBD2 on 6 matching bases. The CDR3 spans 16 residues. CDR1 is MGHRA and CDR2 is YSYEKL in the germline V gene. Trimming took 0 bases from V and 1 from J, leaving 13 bases between them. In DNA, the CDR3 is TGCGCCAGCAGCCAAGAACCTAGCGCCCGTTCCTACGAGCAGTACTTC. It is translated as CASSQEPSARSYEQYF.

The V gene is TRBV6-5, the J gene TRBJ2-3; 10 bases fit TRBD2. The V and J ends lost 6 bases and 0 bases, in that order; junction bases with no gene match: 3. Germline values: CDR1 MNHEY, CDR2 SVGAGI. The CDR3 contains 15 residues. The CDR3 sequence is CASRSLAGSTDTQYF. CDR3 nucleotide sequence: TGTGCCAGCAGGTCACTAGCGGGGAGCACAGATACGCAGTATTTT.

The chain employs TRBV5-1 and TRBJ2-7; either TRBD1 or TRBD2 may supply D (5 bases each). CDR3 length equals 14 residues. With 5 bases removed from V and 2 bases from J, the gap between germline ends came to 14 bases. The germline CDR1 and CDR2 sequences are SGHRS and YFSETQ. The CDR3 sequence is CASSGGPTTYEQYF. The CDR3 nucleotides read TGCGCCAGCAGTGGGGGACCGACCACCTACGAGCAGTACTTC.

This clone came up once. The rearrangement links TRBV7-9 to TRBJ2-7, with D possibly being TRBD2 (6 bases). Trimming left V 1 base short and J 0 bases short, with 7 bases between. Germline V gene data show CDR1 as SEHNR and CDR2 as FQNEAQ (reference sequence). CDR3 size: 14 residues. CDR3: CASSLDGGSYEQYF. CDR3 sequence (DNA): TGTGCCAGCAGCTTAGACGGGGGCTCCTACGAGCAGTACTTC.

The chain couples TRBV11-2 to TRBJ2-3, with 8 nucleotides matching TRBD2. J was trimmed by 4 bases and V by 5 bases; bases with no gene match: 11. The length of the CDR3 is 16 residues. CDR1 and CDR2 from the germline V gene are SGHAT and FQNNGV. CDR3: CASSALAGLAPDTQYF. The DNA of the CDR3 is TGTGCCAGCAGCGCCCTAGCGGGCCTCGCCCCAGATACGCAGTATTTT.

The chain recombines TRBV5-1 with TRBJ2-3; D gene unclear. V was pared by 4 bases and J by 2 bases, with 11 bases between. The CDR3 runs to 14 residues. The germline gives CDR1 SGHRS, CDR2 YFSETQ. The CDR3 spells CASSPTKATDTQYF. In DNA, the CDR3 is TGCGCCAGCAGCCCGACAAAAGCCACAGATACGCAGTATTTT.

The rearrangement uses TRBV7-9 and TRBJ2-5; tentatively, D is TRBD2 (5 bases). V was clipped by 6 bases and J by 2 bases, with 16 bases between them. CDR1 is SEHNR, CDR2 FQNEAQ, per germline (reference sequence). The CDR3 spans 15 residues. The CDR3 is CASSPAGVGQETQYF. CDR3 nucleotide sequence: TGTGCCAGCAGTCCCGCCGGGGTCGGACAAGAGACCCAGTACTTC.

V gene TRBV7-2 combines with J gene TRBJ1-1; D unresolved. Germline CDR1 and CDR2: SGHTA and FQGNSA. This CDR3 region has 14 residues. V gave up 1 base and J gave up 1 base, with 7 bases separating them. The CDR3 loop is CASSLVWENTEAFF. CDR3 sequence (DNA): TGTGCCAGCAGCTTAGTATGGGAGAACACTGAAGCTTTCTTT.

V gene TRBV7-2 combines with J gene TRBJ1-1; D remains unclear. CDR1 is SGHTA and CDR2 is FQGNSA in the germline V gene. V was trimmed by 2 bases and J by 1 base, leaving 11 bases between them. The CDR3 is 15 amino acids. CDR3 region: CASSLFGLPNTEAFF. CDR3 bases: TGTGCCAGCAGCTTATTCGGGCTCCCGAACACTGAAGCTTTCTTT.

Only one count was recorded for this clone. The J gene is TRBJ2-3, the V gene TRBV5-1; 11 nucleotides match TRBD2. J was trimmed by 4 bases and V by 3 bases; bases with no gene match: 10. The germline V gene encodes CDR1 SGHRS and CDR2 YFSETQ. The CDR3 is 17 residues long. The chain's CDR3 is CASSYAILAGGPDTQYF. The CDR3 DNA is TGCGCCAGCAGCTACGCCATTTTAGCGGGGGGGCCAGATACGCAGTATTTT.

The genes are TRBV5-4 and TRBJ2-2; 8 bases agree with TRBD1. Looked up from germline, CDR1 is SGHNT and CDR2 is YYREEE (reference sequence). V trimming: 6 bases; J trimming: 0 bases; junction bases outside the gene matches: 4. The CDR3 is 15 amino acids. The CDR3 protein is CASNRGNANTGELFF. In DNA form, the CDR3 reads TGTGCCAGCAACAGGGGGAACGCGAACACCGGGGAGCTGTTTTTT. The full variable domain, in which reference TRBV5-4 and TRBJ2-2 provide the parts outside the CDR3, is ETGVTQSPTHLIKTRGQQVTLRCSSQSGHNTVSWYQQALGQGPQFIFQYYREEENGRGNFPPRFSGLQFPNYSSELNVNALELDDSALYLCASNRGNANTGELFFGEGSRLTVL.

V is TRBV18 and J is TRBJ2-7; a possible D gene is TRBD1 (5 bases). The germline V and J ends were trimmed by 6 bases and 7 bases, with 22 bases remaining between them. Germline V gene lookup returns CDR1 KGHSH and CDR2 LQKENI. The CDR3 spans 15 residues. The CDR3 here is CASSLTTDSSSEQYF. The CDR3 bases are TGTGCCAGCTCTCTGACGACAGATTCCTCTTCGGAGCAGTACTTC.

This chain links TRBV10-2 with TRBJ2-7; tentative D call: TRBD1 (6 bases). The ends were cut back, 7 bases at V and 0 bases at J, with 19 bases in the middle. The CDR3 extends over 16 amino acids. CDR1 and CDR2 from the germline V gene are WSHSY and SAAADI. CDR3: CASTGTRGSSSYEQYF. In DNA form, the CDR3 reads TGCGCCAGCACCGGGACCAGGGGATCTAGCTCCTACGAGCAGTACTTC.

The chain combines TRBV2 with TRBJ1-2, with D possibly being TRBD1 (5 bases). Trimming left V 6 bases short and J 0 bases short, with 8 bases between. The CDR3 runs 13 residues. Germline V CDR1 and CDR2: SNHLY, FYNNEI. The DNA for the CDR3 is TGTGCCAGCAGGACAGACACTAACTATGGCTACACCTTC. Translating it yields CASRTDTNYGYTF. Using reference TRBV2 and TRBJ1-2 for the parts outside the CDR3, the full variable domain is EPEVTQTPSHQVTQMGQEVILRCVPISNHLYFYWYRQILGQKVEFLVSFYNNEISEKSEIFDDQFSVERPDGSNFTLKIRSTKLEDSAMYFCASRTDTNYGYTFGSGTRLTVV.

J is TRBJ2-7 and V is TRBV6-5; D remains unclear. CDR3 length: 15 residues. Trimming cost V 6 bases and J 2 bases, with 17 bases left between them. Per the germline V gene, CDR1 is MNHEY and CDR2 is SVGAGI. CDR3 nucleotides: TGTGCCAGCAGAACGGACCTCCAAGGGCCCTACGAGCAGTACTTC. Amino acid sequence: CASRTDLQGPYEQYF.

The sample holds a few counts of this clone. The J gene is TRBJ2-7, the V gene TRBV19, with D maybe TRBD2 (7 bases). Germline V CDR1 and CDR2: LNHDA, SQIVND (reference sequence). The length of the CDR3 is 17 residues. Trimming removed 5 bases at V and 5 bases at J, with 25 bases between. CDR3 sequence (DNA): TGTGCCAGTAGTGATATAGCCAGTGCGGGGGACATCAACGAGCAGTACTTC. Residues: CASSDIASAGDINEQYF.

V gene TRBV12-5 combines with J gene TRBJ2-7; D remains ambiguous. Deletions cut 1 base from V and 2 bases from J, with 12 bases between. Germline assignment: CDR1 LGHNT and CDR2 FRNRAP. The CDR3 is 15 residues long. CDR3 protein: CASGLAVGITYEQYF. CDR3 bases: TGTGCTAGTGGTTTGGCGGTCGGTATAACCTACGAGCAGTACTTC.

This clone was seen only a few times. The chain joins TRBV7-2 to TRBJ2-7, with D tentatively TRBD1 (5 bases). The CDR3 totals 12 residues. Germline V gene sequence: CDR1 SGHTA, CDR2 FQGNSA. V was cut by 5 bases and J by 7 bases, with 12 bases left in between. The CDR3 DNA sequence: TGTGCCAGCAGCCGCCCCCCAGGGGAGCAGTACTTC. It yields the protein CASSRPPGEQYF.

The chain has TRBV2 and TRBJ2-7; D is ambiguous. Trimming cost V 11 bases and J 0 bases, with 20 bases left between them. Germline V CDR1 and CDR2: SNHLY, FYNNEI. The CDR3 covers 15 residues. The CDR3: CASRHPQSLSYEQYF. CDR3 DNA sequence: TGTGCCTCACGACACCCCCAAAGCCTCTCCTACGAGCAGTACTTC.

The genes are TRBV28 and TRBJ2-7; possibly TRBD1 for D (7 bases). Trimming pared 8 bases from V and 3 bases from J, leaving 11 bases between. CDR3 length: 12 residues. Per the germline V gene, CDR1 is MDHEN and CDR2 is SYDVKM. CDR3 in amino acids: CASSQGGYEQYF. As DNA, the CDR3 is TGTGCCAGCTCGCAGGGGGGCTACGAGCAGTACTTC.

The table lists this clone with a count of one. The chain uses TRBV14 and TRBJ2-2, with D perhaps matching TRBD2 (5 bases). The CDR3 has 17 amino acids. Trimming stripped 0 bases from V and 0 bases from J, with 11 bases between. In germline, CDR1 is SGHDN, CDR2 FVKESK. The chain's CDR3 is CASSQDSRVANTGELFF. The CDR3 nucleotides are TGTGCCAGCAGCCAAGATTCGCGGGTAGCGAACACCGGGGAGCTGTTTTTT.

The chain combines TRBV6-2 or TRBV6-3 with TRBJ2-1; 7 bases fit TRBD1. The CDR3 spans 15 residues. Germline lookup yields CDR1 MNHEY and CDR2 SVGEGT. J lost 5 bases, V lost 6 bases, and 10 bases had no gene match. The CDR3 DNA reads as TGTGCCAGCAGCCCAATCCGGGACAGTAACAATGAGCAGTTCTTC. Its translation is CASSPIRDSNNEQFF.

DNA for the CDR3: TGTGCCAGCAGACAGATCTATAATTCACCCCTCCACTTT. It codes for CASRQIYNSPLHF. The chain has TRBV6-5 and TRBJ1-6; D call uncertain. The germline V gene encodes CDR1 MNHEY and CDR2 SVGAGI. V lost 6 bases and J 3 bases, leaving 6 bases between the germline ends. The CDR3 totals 13 residues.

The gene calls are TRBV19 and TRBJ2-7, with 8 bases lining up with TRBD1. The CDR3 is 14 residues long. Germline V gene data show CDR1 as LNHDA and CDR2 as SQIVND (reference sequence). V dropped 1 base and J dropped 1; count of bases not matched to a gene: 0. CDR3: CASSIGTGSYEQYF. For the CDR3, the DNA is TGTGCCAGTAGTATAGGGACAGGGTCCTACGAGCAGTACTTC.

This chain uses TRBV25-1 with TRBJ1-2; perhaps TRBD1 as D (6 bases). Germline V gene sequence: CDR1 MGHDK, CDR2 SYGVNS. Trimming shortened V by 5 bases and J by 8 bases, and 21 bases separated the two germline ends. The CDR3 extends over 15 amino acids. The CDR3 here is CASSPPGLGAGGYTF. The CDR3 nucleotides read TGTGCCAGCAGTCCCCCTGGGCTGGGGGCGGGAGGCTACACCTTC.

CDR3 sequence: CASRGTSGSEQFF. The CDR3 region has the DNA TGTGCCAGCAGGGGGACTAGCGGGAGTGAGCAGTTCTTC. The chain uses TRBV2 and TRBJ2-1; 14 nucleotides align to TRBD2. Germline assignment: CDR1 SNHLY and CDR2 FYNNEI. CDR3 length: 13 amino acids. The V segment lost 6 bases and the J segment 9 bases; nucleotides outside the gene matches: 1.

The J gene is TRBJ1-2, the V gene TRBV10-3, with D unclear. The CDR3 spans 14 residues. With 5 bases removed from V and 2 bases from J, the gap between germline ends came to 12 bases. From germline, CDR1 is ENHRY and CDR2 SYGVKD. The CDR3 DNA follows: TGTGCCATCAGTCCGAGCAGTTCAAACTATGGCTACACCTTC. Its protein product is CAISPSSSNYGYTF.

J is TRBJ1-4 and V is TRBV4-3; 10 positions match TRBD1. Germline V gives CDR1 LGHNA, CDR2 YSLEER. V lost 2 bases to trimming and J lost 7 bases; unmatched junction nucleotides: 4. This CDR3 has 15 residues. The CDR3 protein is CASSQTGTGAEKLFF. Here the CDR3 DNA reads TGCGCCAGCAGCCAAACCGGGACAGGGGCTGAAAAACTGTTTTTT.

The genes are TRBV15 and TRBJ2-3; 9 positions match TRBD1. The CDR3 runs 16 residues. The ends lost 0 bases at V and 3 bases at J; junction bases unmatched: 4. Germline V lookup: CDR1 LNHNV, CDR2 YYDKDF (reference sequence). CDR3 sequence: CATSREGTGSTDTQYF. In DNA form, the CDR3 reads TGTGCCACCAGCAGAGAAGGGACAGGGAGTACAGATACGCAGTATTTT.

This clone was seen a handful of times. This chain links TRBV3-1 (or the pseudogene TRBV3-2) with TRBJ1-1; D not resolved. This CDR3 has 12 amino acids. V was trimmed by 6 bases and J by 8 bases, leaving 13 bases between them. Germline CDR1 is LGHDT and CDR2 is YNNKEL (reference sequence). The CDR3 nucleotides read TGTGCCAGCAGTACCCGGCCCCGAGAAGCTTTCTTT. Translation gives CASSTRPREAFF.

In its sample, this clone was seen once. Here the CDR3 DNA reads TGTGCCAGCAGCCGCGGTGAAAAACTGTTTTTT. It encodes CASSRGEKLFF. The V and J genes are TRBV11-2 and TRBJ1-4; D gene uncertain. Trimming took 5 bases from V and 7 from J, leaving 5 bases between them. This CDR3 contains 11 residues. Germline V lookup: CDR1 SGHAT, CDR2 FQNNGV.

Here the CDR3 reads CASSLGTGGRNSPLHF. The CDR3 DNA follows: TGTGCCAGCAGTTTAGGAACAGGGGGCAGGAATTCACCCCTCCACTTT. The chain carries TRBV27 and TRBJ1-6, with TRBD1 matching 9 bases. The CDR3 length is 16 residues. Germline V gene sequence: CDR1 MNHEY, CDR2 SMNVEV (reference sequence). V trimming: 2 bases; J trimming: 7 bases; junction bases outside the gene matches: 6.